One and the same sample provided the 30 T cell receptor beta chains below, sequenced in a study of siplizumab effects on memory and regulatory T cells. Data came from immunoSEQ multiplex PCR; TCRdb stores just in-frame clones and leaves some out. Of roughly 120,000 clones listed, roughly 94% are singletons. Sequencing used non-Treg CD4+ T cells sorted from blood. These receptors all stem from a human donor in good health.

This sequence joins TRBV4-2 and TRBJ1-1, with 8 bases matching TRBD1. This CDR3 spans 18 amino acids. Trimming took 1 base from V and 0 from J; bases not matched to a gene: 10. CDR1 and CDR2 (germline): LGHNA, YNFKEQ. As DNA, the CDR3 is TGTGCCAGCAGCCAAGGGATTACAGGGGGTCGGATGAACACTGAAGCTTTCTTT. Translating gives CASSQGITGGRMNTEAFF.

The chain carries TRBV16 and TRBJ1-1, with D unresolved. Germline V CDR1 and CDR2: KGHSY, FQNENV. There are 16 residues in the CDR3. The V gene lost 4 bases and the J gene lost 5 bases, with 20 bases spanning the gap. CDR3 in DNA: TGTGCCAGCAGCCCCGTAATAGGCAGGAGGAGGACTGAAGCTTTCTTT. This translates into CASSPVIGRRRTEAFF. Full variable domain (missing parts from reference TRBV16 and TRBJ1-1): GEEVAQTPKHLVRGEGQKAKLYCAPIKGHSYVFWYQQVLKNEFKFLISFQNENVFDETGMPKERFSAKCLPNSPCSLEIQATKLEDSAVYFCASSPVIGRRRTEAFFGQGTRLTVV.

The chain has TRBV15 and TRBJ2-7; no clear D gene. V lost 3 bases, J lost 6 bases, and 12 bases lay in between. The CDR3 spans 13 residues. Germline CDR1 reads LNHNV; CDR2 reads YYDKDF (reference sequence). The DNA of the CDR3 is TGTGCCACCAGCAGGGCCCCCGAGCGCGAGCAGTACTTC. It yields the protein CATSRAPEREQYF.

The chain recombines TRBV7-2 with TRBJ1-2; unclear D gene. CDR3 length: 12 amino acids. Between the trimmed V and J ends, which lost 8 bases and 4 bases, there was a span of 11 bases. CDR1 and CDR2 (germline): SGHTA, FQGNSA. The CDR3 loop is CASGEPGYGYTF. CDR3 bases: TGTGCCAGCGGCGAGCCAGGCTATGGCTACACCTTC.

This sequence joins TRBV10-1 and TRBJ1-2, with D possibly being TRBD1 (6 bases). The CDR3 is 13 residues long. CDR1 and CDR2 (germline): WNHNN, SYGVQD (reference sequence). Deletions cut 10 bases from V and 1 base from J, with 13 bases between. The CDR3 DNA is TGCGCCACCTCCCTGGACAGTAACTATGGCTACACCTTC. It codes for CATSLDSNYGYTF.

This clone was seen just once. This chain joins TRBV6-5 and TRBJ2-5; D not certain. Germline CDR1 and CDR2: MNHEY and SVGAGI. V shed 6 bases and J shed 0 bases, with 8 bases lying between them. The CDR3 runs to 13 residues. The chain's CDR3 is CASRPGDQETQYF. Here the CDR3 DNA reads TGTGCCAGCAGACCGGGCGACCAAGAGACCCAGTACTTC.

The chain is built from TRBV5-1 and TRBJ2-2; tentatively, D is TRBD1 (6 bases). V lost 2 bases, J lost 6 bases, and 11 bases lay in between. The CDR3 extends over 14 amino acids. The germline gives CDR1 SGHRS, CDR2 YFSETQ. The CDR3 sequence: CASSFQQGAGELFF. In DNA, the CDR3 is TGCGCCAGCAGCTTTCAACAGGGTGCCGGGGAGCTGTTTTTT. The full variable domain, its missing parts supplied by reference TRBV5-1 and TRBJ2-2, is KAGVTQTPRYLIKTRGQQVTLSCSPISGHRSVSWYQQTPGQGLQFLFEYFSETQRNKGNFPGRFSGRQFSNSRSEMNVSTLELGDSALYLCASSFQQGAGELFFGEGSRLTVL.

This chain uses TRBV27 with TRBJ1-2; D is unresolved. The V end was cut by 4 bases, the J end by 4 bases, with 16 bases between. This CDR3 contains 15 residues. From germline, CDR1 is MNHEY and CDR2 SMNVEV (reference sequence). The CDR3 region is CASSSSPAAGYGYTF. Written as DNA, the CDR3 is TGTGCCAGCAGTTCCTCTCCAGCGGCAGGCTATGGCTACACCTTC.

The chain is built from TRBV21-1 and TRBJ2-1; whether TRBD2, the table's D call, matches the DNA was not checked. TRBV21-1 is reported as a pseudogene. This CDR3 comprises 17 residues. This CDR3 reads CASSSLRGLTRCNEQFF. CDR3 DNA sequence: TGTGCCAGCAGCTCCCTGCGGGGGCTCACCCGCTGCAATGAGCAGTTCTTC.

CDR3 coding DNA: TGTGCCAGCAGCCTTGCGAGGGTCGAGACCTACGAGCAGTACTTC. It encodes CASSLARVETYEQYF. The J gene is TRBJ2-7, the V gene TRBV7-2; D perhaps matches TRBD2 (5 bases). Trimming cost V 5 bases and J 2 bases, with 16 bases left between them. Germline loops: CDR1 SGHTA, CDR2 FQGNSA. The CDR3 length is 15 residues.

This chain uses TRBV4-1 with TRBJ2-2; a weak D match, TRBD1 (6 bases). V shed 0 bases and J shed 2 bases, with 10 bases lying between them. This CDR3 is built from 16 residues. Germline V gives CDR1 MGHRA, CDR2 YSYEKL. This CDR3 is CASSQDIQGNTGELFF. In nucleotides, the CDR3 is TGCGCCAGCAGCCAAGATATACAGGGTAACACCGGGGAGCTGTTTTTT.

The rearrangement uses TRBV18 and TRBJ2-3, with D hard to call. Germline loops: CDR1 KGHSH, CDR2 LQKENI. The CDR3 spans 12 residues. V lost 3 bases and J 6 bases, leaving 7 bases between the germline ends. The CDR3 loop reads CASSPGRDTQYF. CDR3 in DNA: TGTGCCAGCTCACCCGGACGGGATACGCAGTATTTT.

The rearrangement uses TRBV7-7 and TRBJ1-3; possibly TRBD1 for D (5 bases). The ends were cut back, 5 bases at V and 2 bases at J, with 13 bases in the middle. CDR3 length: 15 amino acids. From germline, CDR1 is SSHAT and CDR2 FNYEAQ (reference sequence). The CDR3 is CASSRTAGPGNTIYF. In DNA form, the CDR3 reads TGTGCCAGCAGCCGGACGGCAGGGCCTGGAAACACCATATATTTT.

The gene calls are TRBV6-5 and TRBJ1-2; 8 bases are a match to TRBD1. The CDR3 has 14 residues. The germline V gene has CDR1 MNHEY and CDR2 SVGAGI. V shed 5 bases and J 8 bases; nucleotides not matched to a gene: 10. For the CDR3, the DNA is TGTGCCAGCAGTAAGCAGACAGGGGTCGGCGGCTACACCTTC. Amino acids: CASSKQTGVGGYTF.

The chain carries TRBV5-1 and TRBJ2-5, with D perhaps given as TRBD1 or TRBD2 (5 bases each). CDR1 and CDR2 (germline): SGHRS, YFSETQ. CDR3 size: 15 residues. Between the trimmed V and J ends, which lost 0 bases and 7 bases, there was a span of 16 bases. The CDR3 coding sequence is TGCGCCAGCAGCTTGGGGGGGATTAGGAGTTCGACCCAGTACTTC. Translation gives CASSLGGIRSSTQYF. Filled out from reference TRBV5-1 and TRBJ2-5, the complete variable domain reads KAGVTQTPRYLIKTRGQQVTLSCSPISGHRSVSWYQQTPGQGLQFLFEYFSETQRNKGNFPGRFSGRQFSNSRSEMNVSTLELGDSALYLCASSLGGIRSSTQYFGPGTRLLVL.

The V gene is TRBV4-1, the J gene TRBJ1-2, with D possibly TRBD1 on 5 matching bases. V shed 3 bases and J shed 6 bases, with 23 bases lying between them. The CDR3 loop spans 17 amino acids. Per the germline V gene, CDR1 is MGHRA and CDR2 is YSYEKL. CDR3 sequence reads: CASSQPGTSLGGNGYTF. In nucleotides, the CDR3 is TGCGCCAGCAGCCAGCCCGGGACCAGTCTTGGAGGCAATGGCTACACCTTC.

The V gene is TRBV11-1, the J gene TRBJ2-3, with D perhaps TRBD1 or TRBD2 (6 bases each). This CDR3 comprises 15 residues. V was shortened by 6 bases and J by 4 bases, with 17 bases between the two germline ends. The V gene's germline CDR1 is SGHAT and CDR2 FQDESV (reference sequence). The CDR3: CASRVARGAADTQYF. For the CDR3, the DNA is TGTGCCAGCAGAGTGGCAAGGGGGGCCGCAGATACGCAGTATTTT. The complete variable domain, with remaining parts taken from reference TRBV11-1 and TRBJ2-3, reads EAEVAQSPRYKITEKSQAVAFWCDPISGHATLYWYRQILGQGPELLVQFQDESVVDDSQLPKDRFSAERLKGVDSTLKIQPAELGDSAMYLCASRVARGAADTQYFGPGTRLTVL.

The chain links TRBV2 to TRBJ2-7; 10 bases are shared with TRBD1. CDR3 size: 17 residues. Germline CDR1 SNHLY, CDR2 FYNNEI. V lost 4 bases to trimming and J lost 5 bases; unmatched junction nucleotides: 14. The CDR3 is CASSALQWTGGVHEQYF. CDR3 in DNA: TGTGCCAGCAGTGCCCTACAATGGACAGGGGGAGTCCACGAGCAGTACTTC.

The rearrangement links TRBV7-8 to TRBJ1-6; TRBD1 aligns across 7 bases. Germline V gene lookup returns CDR1 SGHVS and CDR2 FQNEAQ. The CDR3 has 17 amino acids. The junction had 12 bases not matched to a gene; V was cut back by 2 bases and J by 8 bases. The CDR3, as DNA: TGTGCCAGCAGCTTATCCCCTCTGACAGGGTGGGATTCACCCCTCCACTTT. Translated: CASSLSPLTGWDSPLHF.

The chain has TRBV6-5 and TRBJ2-2, with D hard to call. CDR3 length equals 13 residues. The germline V and J ends were trimmed by 4 bases and 1 base, with 4 bases remaining between them. Germline CDR1 reads MNHEY; CDR2 reads SVGAGI. In DNA form, the CDR3 reads TGTGCCAGCAGTTCGGAGAACACCGGGGAGCTGTTTTTT. It codes for CASSSENTGELFF.

The rearrangement joins TRBV6-5 to TRBJ2-4; 9 bases fit TRBD1. The junction had 5 bases not matched to a gene; V was cut back by 5 bases and J by 9 bases. The germline CDR1 and CDR2 sequences are MNHEY and SVGAGI. The CDR3 totals 13 residues. The CDR3 loop is CASSPGQGPIQYF. The CDR3 DNA reads TGTGCCAGCAGTCCGGGACAGGGACCCATTCAGTACTTC.

Regarding this clone: The junction differs from germline at one of its ends, possibly a read error. V is TRBV12-5 and J is TRBJ2-5, with 12 bases lining up with TRBD2. The V gene's germline CDR1 is LGHNT and CDR2 FRNRAP. This CDR3 is built from 13 residues. The CDR3 loop reads CASGKELAGGPHF. Written as DNA, the CDR3 is TGTGCTAGTGGAAAAGAGCTAGCGGGAGGGCCCCACTTC.

The V call is TRBV14, the J call TRBJ2-1; tentatively, D is TRBD2 (6 bases). CDR1 and CDR2 from the germline V gene are SGHDN and FVKESK. The V gene lost 1 base and the J gene lost 1 base, with 14 bases spanning the gap. CDR3 length: 17 amino acids. The CDR3 reads CASSQVEGLTSYNEQFF. The CDR3 DNA sequence: TGTGCCAGCAGCCAAGTGGAGGGATTAACATCCTACAATGAGCAGTTCTTC.

This clone has just one count. The chain recombines TRBV7-9 with TRBJ1-1; D is unresolved. Germline V gene data show CDR1 as SEHNR and CDR2 as FQNEAQ (reference sequence). Trimming shortened V by 5 bases and J by 3 bases, and 10 bases separated the two germline ends. The CDR3 contains 13 residues. CDR3 sequence reads: CASSQNSYTEAFF. CDR3 DNA sequence: TGTGCCAGCAGCCAAAACAGTTACACTGAAGCTTTCTTT.

This chain uses TRBV19 with TRBJ1-3; 8 bases agree with TRBD1. V lost 5 bases and J lost 4; bases outside the gene matches: 7. Germline CDR1 is LNHDA and CDR2 is SQIVND (reference sequence). The CDR3 has 15 amino acids. CDR3 sequence: CASSPDRASGNTIYF. The CDR3 nucleotides are TGTGCCAGTAGTCCGGACAGGGCATCCGGAAACACCATATATTTT.

This rearrangement joins TRBV18 to TRBJ1-1, with 7 bases identical to TRBD1. The germline V gene has CDR1 KGHSH and CDR2 LQKENI. With 3 bases clipped from V and 8 bases from J, the junction kept 6 bases outside the gene matches. This CDR3 is 13 amino acids long. CDR3 protein: CASSPRQGGEAFF. Here the CDR3 DNA reads TGTGCCAGCTCACCTCGACAGGGAGGAGAAGCTTTCTTT.

The V call is TRBV9, the J call TRBJ2-3, with no clear D. CDR3 size: 15 residues. V gave up 0 bases and J gave up 1 base, with 9 bases separating them. Germline V CDR1 and CDR2: SGDLS, YYNGEE. The CDR3 nucleotides are TGTGCCAGCAGCGTAGCCGGTTTGGGCACAGATACGCAGTATTTT. Amino acids: CASSVAGLGTDTQYF.

The V gene is TRBV6-5, the J gene TRBJ2-3; no clear D. V lost 6 bases, J lost 0 bases, and 13 bases lay in between. The CDR3 is 15 amino acids. Per the germline V gene, CDR1 is MNHEY and CDR2 is SVGAGI. The CDR3: CASSPQAGSTDTQYF. CDR3 nucleotides: TGTGCCAGCAGCCCACAAGCAGGTAGCACAGATACGCAGTATTTT.

This chain uses TRBV15 with TRBJ2-5; D possibly matches TRBD1 or TRBD2 (5 bases each). This CDR3 comprises 14 residues. V shed 1 base and J shed 2 bases, with 8 bases lying between them. Germline V gene data show CDR1 as LNHNV and CDR2 as YYDKDF (reference sequence). The CDR3 bases are TGTGCCACCAGCAGAGTGGGACCTCAAGAGACCCAGTACTTC. Its protein is CATSRVGPQETQYF.

The CDR3 DNA follows: TGTGCCAGCAGTCTTTGGGGGTACCAAGAGACCCAGTACTTC. This sequence encodes CASSLWGYQETQYF. The chain carries TRBV6-5 and TRBJ2-5; D is possibly TRBD1 or TRBD2 (5 bases each). The CDR3 spans 14 residues. Germline V gene sequence: CDR1 MNHEY, CDR2 SVGAGI. V gave up 5 bases and J gave up 0 bases, with 10 bases separating them.